The 5 T cell receptor beta chains presented below share a single source sample, sequenced in a study of shared clonotypes between healthy human individuals. TCRdb keeps only in-frame clones here, not all; method: immunoSEQ multiplex PCR. In the table there are about 490,000 clones, approximately 81% of which are singletons. Sequencing used PBMCs. The receptors here all came from a woman between 35 and 50 years old in good health. Some clones in this sample may be carry-over from other donors' samples.

V gene TRBV28 combines with J gene TRBJ2-7; 8 bases agree with TRBD2. With 7 bases clipped from V and 4 bases from J, the junction kept 3 bases outside the gene matches. The CDR3 runs to 12 residues. The V gene's germline CDR1 is MDHEN and CDR2 SYDVKM. In DNA, the CDR3 is TGTGCCAGCATGACTAGCGTTTACGAGCAGTACTTC. It encodes CASMTSVYEQYF.

Notes on this clone: It differs at one base from a far larger clone, so likely a read error. The rearrangement links TRBV11-2 to TRBJ1-4; perhaps TRBD1 as D (5 bases). Trimming shortened V by 5 bases and J by 6 bases, and 13 bases separated the two germline ends. The CDR3 covers 14 residues. Germline loops: CDR1 SGHAT, CDR2 FQNNGV. CDR3 nucleotide sequence: TGTGCCAGCAGCACCCAGGGAGGACATGAAAAACTGTTTTTT. It codes for CASSTQGGHEKLFF.

Concerning this clone itself: This sequence is one base from a far larger clone and is likely a read error. The chain employs TRBV14 and TRBJ2-2; D perhaps matches TRBD2 (5 bases). CDR1 is SGHDN and CDR2 is FVKESK in the germline V gene. This CDR3 is 12 amino acids long. CDR3 in amino acids: CASSQGIGELSF. DNA for the CDR3: TGTGCCAGCAGCCAAGGTATCGGGGAGCTGTCTTTT.

This clone was detected many times. The sample carries other DNA sequences with the same CDR3. The V call is TRBV30, the J call TRBJ2-1, with 7 bases fitting TRBD1. The ends lost 1 base at V and 6 bases at J; junction bases unmatched: 6. Looked up from germline, CDR1 is GTSNPN and CDR2 is SVGIG (reference sequence). The CDR3 loop spans 14 amino acids. CDR3 protein: CAWSDISGGNEQFF. The CDR3, as DNA: TGTGCCTGGAGTGATATTTCAGGGGGCAATGAGCAGTTCTTC.

Turning to this clone: A read error may be the cause here, since a much bigger clone is one base away. This chain uses TRBV5-1 with TRBJ2-1; 9 positions agree with TRBD2. The CDR3 consists of 15 residues. Germline assignment: CDR1 SGHRS and CDR2 YFSETQ. Trimming removed 1 base from V and 5 bases from J; junction bases left unmatched: 4. The CDR3 reads CASSLFPSGDNEQFF. As DNA, the CDR3 is TGCGCCAGCAGCTTGTTCCCTAGCGGGGACAATGAGCAGTTCTTC.